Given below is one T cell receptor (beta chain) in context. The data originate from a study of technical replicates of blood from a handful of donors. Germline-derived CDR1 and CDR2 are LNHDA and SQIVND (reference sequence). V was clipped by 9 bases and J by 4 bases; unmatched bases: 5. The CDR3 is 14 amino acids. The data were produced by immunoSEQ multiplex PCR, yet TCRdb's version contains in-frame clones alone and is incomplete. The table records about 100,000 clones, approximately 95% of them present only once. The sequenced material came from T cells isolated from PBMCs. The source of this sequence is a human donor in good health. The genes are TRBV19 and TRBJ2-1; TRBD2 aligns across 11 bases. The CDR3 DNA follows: TGTGCCAGCTCGGGACTAGCGGAATACAATGAGCAGTTCTTC. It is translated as CASSGLAEYNEQFF.